This TCR beta chain derives from a study of blood T cell repertoires in COVID-19 (dated by TCRdb to 2018 to 2020). With regard to the full study: The collaborator samples originated in the United States, Italy and Spain and spanned the acute and convalescent phases of COVID-19. The material from the prospective study consisted of cDNA or gDNA derived from T cells, B-cell-depleted T cells, or PBMCs. The samples were drawn from the first 160 participants of the ongoing ImmuneRACE study and from 1,254 subjects provided by 6 global collaborators. Subjects who had been exposed to COVID-19, were actively infected with it, or had recovered from it provided the deeply sampled blood TCRbeta repertoires that made up the dataset. Where available, HLA class I and class II types were obtained from metadata supplied by the sample provider rather than from assay-based typing. A freely available public database, intended as a resource for researchers studying the immune response to SARS-CoV-2, is where the repertoires were released. Nearly every sample came with metadata listing a de-identified subject ID, COVID-19 status, age in years and sex. The full study reports these points: The quantity of clinical and demographic metadata differed by source and by participant and was supplied without curation.

Comments on this clone: This receptor's antigen is unknown. No base qualities exist here, and no much larger clone lies one base off it.

In Seattle, one collaborating source enrolled patients while the infection was active and tracked those patients longitudinally over the course of disease. The collaborating institutions used their own protocols to collect whole blood in K2EDTA tubes. For TCRbeta analysis, collaborator samples were shipped as frozen whole blood, as isolated PBMCs, or as DNA extracted from either sample type. Spanning cysteine to phenylalanine, the CDR3 consists of 14 amino acids. Only the CDR3 DNA stays, 42 bases, in frame from base 1. From a lookup of the germline V gene, CDR1 and CDR2 are KGHSH and LQKENI. V is reduced by 3 bases and J by 3 bases, leaving a spacing of 8 bases between them. TCRbeta CDR3 regions were amplified from genomic DNA using the immunoSEQ Assay, a bias-controlled multiplex PCR. As for the original processing: Nucleated cell counts per sample were estimated from amplification of reference gene primers within the assay. Sequence reads were collapsed and filtered to measure the absolute abundance of every unique TCRbeta CDR3 rearrangement. For each sample, productive Simpson clonality was calculated as the square root of Simpson's diversity index over productive rearrangements. Sourced from immuneACCESS, this table was stored by TCRdb with only in-frame sequences that have V and J called. A share of the clones is absent; for the studies checked, an unresolved V gene accounts for under half, and the remainder has no known explanation. That table gives V, J and clone size, and the DNA gave D and trimming. This sample gives 250,000 to 300,000 clones in total; roughly nine tenths of them show up just once. 2% to 2.5% of the sample lies in the top ten.

Sequencing was done on a sample of peripheral blood. The receptor was derived from a woman under 40 with COVID-19, enrolled during active disease. This receptor chain uses TRBV18 and TRBJ1-4; the D gene is perhaps TRBD1, on 6 matching bases. For the CDR3, the sequence is CASSPNRANEKLFF. The nucleotide sequence reads TGTGCCAGCTCACCGAACAGGGCTAATGAAAAACTGTTTTTT.